This T cell receptor (beta chain) was identified in a study of radiotherapy plus CTLA-4 blockade in lung cancer. This clone appeared a single time. The protocol was immunoSEQ multiplex PCR, while the TCRdb copy is restricted to in-frame clones and leaves out a portion. The repertoire holds about 86,000 clones, under 85% seen once, with 0.65% to 0.95% in the top ten. The CDR3 contains 16 residues. Per the germline V gene, CDR1 is SGHVS and CDR2 is FNYEAQ. Trimming took 5 bases from V and 2 from J; bases not matched to a gene: 10. The sequence derives from a human donor with non-small cell lung cancer who had stable disease on radiotherapy plus ipilimumab. The rearrangement uses TRBV7-6 and TRBJ2-7; 9 bases fit TRBD1. The sequences come from peripheral blood, collected from a patient treated with radiotherapy plus ipilimumab. CDR3 DNA: TGTGCCAGCAGCCCGTCTTTAGGACAGGGGACCTACGAGCAGTACTTC. This sequence encodes CASSPSLGQGTYEQYF.